This entry lists 20 T cell receptor beta chains sequenced from one sample in a study of shared clonotypes between healthy human individuals. CD45RO-negative, CCR7-selected cells formed the naive CD8 fraction, which excluded terminally differentiated effector memory CD45RA+ cells. Here immunoSEQ multiplex PCR was the method, and the copy in TCRdb shows in-frame clones only, minus some. The data show around 2,100,000 clones, roughly 94% seen once. Sequencing was done on a sample of naive CD8+ T cells sorted from blood. The receptors originated from a young man in good health.

The chain joins TRBV28 to TRBJ2-1; tentative D call: TRBD2 (5 bases). Germline V gives CDR1 MDHEN, CDR2 SYDVKM. The length of the CDR3 is 17 residues. With 6 bases removed from V and 4 bases from J, the gap between germline ends came to 22 bases. CDR3 nucleotide sequence: TGTGCCAGCAGGATCCACCCAGGTGAGGGCCGGTACAATGAGCAGTTCTTC. It translates to CASRIHPGEGRYNEQFF. Full variable domain (outside the CDR3, taken from reference TRBV28 and TRBJ2-1): DVKVTQSSRYLVKRTGEKVFLECVQDMDHENMFWYRQDPGLGLRLIYFSYDVKMKEKGDIPEGYSVSREKKERFSLILESASTNQTSMYLCASRIHPGEGRYNEQFFGPGTRLTVL.

The rearrangement links TRBV6-5 to TRBJ1-2; no clear D gene. CDR3 length equals 15 residues. Trimming removed 2 bases from V and 4 bases from J, with 14 bases in between. Germline CDR1 reads MNHEY; CDR2 reads SVGAGI. The CDR3 reads CASSYNLGSAYGYTF. CDR3 DNA sequence: TGTGCCAGCAGTTACAATCTCGGCAGCGCCTATGGCTACACCTTC.

This clone was picked up one time. DNA for the CDR3: TGCGCCAGCAGCCAAGAACTAGTCGGCAGCGACTCTGGAAACACCATATATTTT. Protein product: CASSQELVGSDSGNTIYF. The rearrangement joins TRBV4-3 to TRBJ1-3; D gene ambiguous. CDR1 and CDR2 from the germline V gene are LGHNA and YSLEER. The V and J ends lost 0 bases and 0 bases respectively, with 15 bases between them. This CDR3 has 18 amino acids.

This chain joins TRBV25-1 and TRBJ2-1; TRBD2 is a possible D gene (5 bases). CDR3 length: 13 residues. Deletions cut 8 bases from V and 3 bases from J, with 11 bases between. In germline, CDR1 is MGHDK, CDR2 SYGVNS. Written as DNA, the CDR3 is TGTGCCAGCCGACTCGGGGACTACAATGAGCAGTTCTTC. Encoded protein: CASRLGDYNEQFF.

This rearrangement joins TRBV9 to TRBJ1-6, with D perhaps TRBD1 (5 bases). CDR3 length equals 13 residues. With 3 bases removed from V and 10 bases from J, the gap between germline ends came to 11 bases. CDR1 and CDR2 (germline): SGDLS, YYNGEE. The CDR3 spells CASSAQWDSPLHF. In DNA form, the CDR3 reads TGTGCCAGCAGCGCCCAATGGGACTCACCCCTCCACTTT. Supplemented by reference TRBV9 and TRBJ1-6, the full variable domain reads DSGVTQTPKHLITATGQRVTLRCSPRSGDLSVYWYQQSLDQGLQFLIQYYNGEERAKGNILERFSAQQFPDLHSELNLSSLELGDSALYFCASSAQWDSPLHFGNGTRLTVT.

The chain links TRBV4-3 to TRBJ1-1; D may be TRBD1 (6 bases). The V end lost 2 bases, the J end lost 5 bases, and 15 bases lay between the germline ends. The CDR3 extends over 15 amino acids. Germline V gives CDR1 LGHNA, CDR2 YSLEER. CDR3 coding DNA: TGCGCCAGCAGCCAAACTACAGGGAGTTTTACTGAAGCTTTCTTT. Translating gives CASSQTTGSFTEAFF.

This rearrangement joins TRBV13 to TRBJ2-3; the match to TRBD2 covers 7 bases. Unmatched junction bases numbered 10, after V lost 10 bases and J lost 3 bases. The CDR3 runs to 14 residues. Per germline, CDR1 PRHDT and CDR2 FYEKMQ (reference sequence). CDR3: CATGNSGTTDTQYF. The CDR3 DNA reads TGTGCCACCGGCAACAGCGGGACTACAGATACGCAGTATTTT.

V usage is TRBV19 and J usage is TRBJ2-5; D ambiguous. V gave up 10 bases and J gave up 5 bases, with 20 bases separating them. Germline V CDR1 and CDR2: LNHDA, SQIVND (reference sequence). The CDR3 length is 14 residues. Here the CDR3 reads CATPRTATRETQYF. The DNA for the CDR3 is TGTGCCACCCCCCGGACCGCTACGAGGGAGACCCAGTACTTC. Drawing the rest from reference TRBV19 and TRBJ2-5, the complete variable domain is DGGITQSPKYLFRKEGQNVTLSCEQNLNHDAMYWYRQDPGQGLRLIYYSQIVNDFQKGDIAEGYSVSREKKESFPLTVTSAQKNPTAFYLCATPRTATRETQYFGPGTRLLVL.

In this sample, this clone turned up once. This chain uses TRBV2 with TRBJ2-5, with TRBD2 identical over 8 bases. CDR1 is SNHLY, CDR2 FYNNEI, per germline. This CDR3 is 16 amino acids long. The trim removed 10 bases at V and 1 base at J, leaving 14 bases unmatched. The CDR3 protein is CATFGGGGITQETQYF. In DNA form, the CDR3 reads TGTGCCACCTTCGGGGGGGGAGGGATTACCCAAGAGACCCAGTACTTC.

J is TRBJ1-4 and V is TRBV7-9; D is unresolved. The CDR3 is 15 amino acids. V gave up 0 bases and J gave up 8 bases, with 13 bases separating them. CDR1 and CDR2 (germline): SEHNR, FQNEAQ (reference sequence). Written as DNA, the CDR3 is TGTGCCAGCAGCTTAGCGCAGGCAGGTCGAGAAAAACTGTTTTTT. Its protein product is CASSLAQAGREKLFF.

This clone was recorded only once. The V call is TRBV5-6, the J call TRBJ1-1; no reliable D call. This CDR3 is built from 14 residues. CDR1 and CDR2 (germline): SGHDT, YYEEEE. The V end lost 0 bases, the J end lost 0 bases, and 6 bases lay between the germline ends. The CDR3 DNA sequence: TGTGCCAGCAGCTTGGATAGGATGAACACTGAAGCTTTCTTT. Its translation is CASSLDRMNTEAFF.

The chain carries TRBV5-8 and TRBJ1-1; D not resolved. This CDR3 is built from 12 residues. The V gene's germline CDR1 is SGHTS and CDR2 YDEGEE. Trimming left V 3 bases short and J 4 bases short, with 7 bases between. The chain's CDR3 is CASSWTVTEAFF. DNA of the CDR3: TGTGCCAGCAGCTGGACGGTCACTGAAGCTTTCTTT.

The chain couples TRBV5-1 to TRBJ2-1; 9 bases align to TRBD2. The ends lost 5 bases at V and 5 bases at J; junction bases unmatched: 11. The CDR3 covers 16 residues. Germline assignment: CDR1 SGHRS and CDR2 YFSETQ. CDR3 in amino acids: CASRSSGAGGNNEQFF. The CDR3 DNA reads TGCGCCAGCAGAAGTTCGGGAGCGGGAGGTAACAATGAGCAGTTCTTC.

This chain links TRBV7-9 with TRBJ2-1; D perhaps matches TRBD2 (5 bases). Germline assignment: CDR1 SEHNR and CDR2 FQNEAQ (reference sequence). The CDR3 is 17 residues long. V was pared by 0 bases and J by 0 bases, with 12 bases between. CDR3 loop: CASSLAPSGSSYNEQFF. The CDR3 bases are TGTGCCAGCAGCTTAGCGCCCAGCGGAAGCTCCTACAATGAGCAGTTCTTC.

J is TRBJ1-4 and V is TRBV4-1; no clear D. Trimming left V 1 base short and J 8 bases short, with 5 bases between. Germline V lookup: CDR1 MGHRA, CDR2 YSYEKL. This CDR3 comprises 12 residues. CDR3 DNA sequence: TGCGCCAGCAGCCAAGGGGAGGAAAAACTGTTTTTT. Its translation is CASSQGEEKLFF.

The chain recombines TRBV2 with TRBJ2-3; either TRBD1 or TRBD2 may supply D (5 bases each). The germline CDR1 and CDR2 sequences are SNHLY and FYNNEI. The CDR3 has 14 amino acids. V was shortened by 8 bases and J by 6 bases, with 18 bases between the two germline ends. CDR3 protein: CASGMIGAEDTQYF. The CDR3 coding sequence is TGTGCCAGCGGGATGATCGGGGCAGAGGATACGCAGTATTTT.

V and J are TRBV2 and TRBJ2-7, with a weak D call TRBD1 (7 bases). The CDR3 contains 15 residues. V shed 6 bases and J shed 3 bases, with 18 bases lying between them. The germline gives CDR1 SNHLY, CDR2 FYNNEI. The DNA of the CDR3 is TGTGCCAGCAGACCCCCAGGGGGGTTATTCTACGAGCAGTACTTC. Protein sequence: CASRPPGGLFYEQYF.

The chain carries TRBV7-9 and TRBJ2-3; either TRBD1 or TRBD2 may fit D (5 bases each). The V and J ends lost 1 base and 3 bases respectively, with 11 bases between them. The CDR3 consists of 15 residues. Germline CDR1 SEHNR, CDR2 FQNEAQ (reference sequence). CDR3 nucleotide sequence: TGTGCCAGCAGCTTAGACTACAGGACTACAGATACGCAGTATTTT. It yields the protein CASSLDYRTTDTQYF.

The chain couples TRBV7-6 to TRBJ1-5, with D perhaps matching TRBD1 (5 bases). CDR1 SGHVS and CDR2 FNYEAQ come from the germline V gene. The CDR3 sequence is 15 residues long. Between the trimmed V and J ends, which lost 3 bases and 3 bases, there was a span of 12 bases. CDR3 sequence: CASSLEAGVNQPQHF. Here the CDR3 DNA reads TGTGCCAGCAGCTTGGAGGCGGGGGTCAATCAGCCCCAGCATTTT.

The chain carries TRBV27 and TRBJ2-5; 11 bases line up with TRBD1. Germline V gene sequence: CDR1 MNHEY, CDR2 SMNVEV (reference sequence). There are 19 residues in the CDR3. Losses at the gene ends were 5 bases for V and 1 base for J; bases not matched to a gene: 15. The CDR3 reads CASSAVRTGGVLLQETQYF. As DNA, the CDR3 is TGTGCCAGCAGTGCGGTTCGGACAGGGGGCGTTTTACTCCAAGAGACCCAGTACTTC.